Below are 8 T cell receptor beta chains sequenced from a single sample in a study of neurological immune-mediated disorders. TCRdb reanalysed the 5' RACE reads using MiXCR and keeps one entry per CDR3 protein. The data contain 100,000 to 150,000 distinct CDR3 sequences, roughly 3.2% of them singletons. The sequenced material came from PBMCs. Receptors were obtained from a woman aged 25 to 39 with multiple sclerosis.

This clonotype was detected ten times or more. The chain joins TRBV5-1 to TRBJ2-7, with a possible D match to TRBD2 (6 bases). Germline CDR1 reads SGHRS; CDR2 reads YFSETQ. V shed 1 base and J shed 2 bases, with 13 bases lying between them. The CDR3 loop spans 15 amino acids. The CDR3 DNA follows: TGCGCCAGCAGCTTGCAGGCGGGGTCCCCCTACGAGCAGTACTTC. This codes for CASSLQAGSPYEQYF.

At least ten counts were recorded for this clonotype. This chain connects TRBV27 to TRBJ1-2, with 8 positions matching TRBD1. The germline V gene encodes CDR1 MNHEY and CDR2 SMNVEV (reference sequence). Losses at the gene ends were 4 bases for V and 7 bases for J; bases not matched to a gene: 8. The CDR3 is made up of 14 amino acids. The CDR3 sequence is CASSSDRDGGGYTF. CDR3 in DNA: TGTGCCAGCAGTTCGGACAGGGACGGGGGTGGCTACACCTTC.

This clonotype was observed at least ten times. Relative to the germline gene, one junction end is altered; a read error may explain this. The V gene is TRBV5-1, the J gene TRBJ1-1; maybe TRBD1 (5 bases). Germline V gene data show CDR1 as SGHRS and CDR2 as YFSETQ. The CDR3 is 16 residues long. The CDR3 coding sequence is TGCGCCAGCAGCTTGGAAGTCCAGGGATGGAACCCTGAAGCTTTCTTT. It codes for CASSLEVQGWNPEAFF.

This clonotype was counted only a few times. The chain carries TRBV20-1 and TRBJ1-5; TRBD1 matches at 7 bases. CDR3 size: 13 residues. CDR1 DFQATT and CDR2 SNEGSKA come from the germline V gene (reference sequence). V lost 6 bases to trimming and J lost 7 bases; unmatched junction nucleotides: 9. The CDR3 reads CSAGRQGGQPQHF. In DNA form, the CDR3 reads TGCAGTGCGGGAAGACAGGGCGGACAGCCCCAGCATTTT.

The sample holds many counts of this clonotype. The genes are TRBV14 and TRBJ2-7, with unresolved D. Per germline, CDR1 SGHDN and CDR2 FVKESK. The CDR3 contains 13 residues. V gave up 0 bases and J gave up 0 bases, with 3 bases separating them. This chain's CDR3 is CASSQDTSYEQYF. The CDR3 nucleotides are TGTGCCAGCAGCCAAGATACCTCCTACGAGCAGTACTTC.

Many counts were recorded for this clonotype. The J gene is TRBJ1-1, the V gene TRBV5-6, with D uncertain. The CDR3 extends over 15 amino acids. The V gene's germline CDR1 is SGHDT and CDR2 YYEEEE. V dropped 0 bases and J dropped 7 bases, with 16 bases sitting between them. For the CDR3, the DNA is TGTGCCAGCAGCTTGGCCGGAAGGATTGACGATGAAGCTTTCTTT. Translating gives CASSLAGRIDDEAFF.

This rearrangement joins TRBV20-1 to TRBJ1-1, with D hard to call. The germline gives CDR1 DFQATT, CDR2 SNEGSKA (reference sequence). The CDR3 runs to 13 residues. With 3 bases removed from V and 5 bases from J, the gap between germline ends came to 13 bases. CDR3 protein: CSARQAARTEAFF. CDR3 nucleotides: TGCAGTGCTAGGCAGGCAGCGAGGACTGAAGCTTTCTTT.

In its sample, this clonotype was seen many times. The chain recombines TRBV9 with TRBJ2-7, with 12 bases matching TRBD1. The V segment lost 4 bases and the J segment 9 bases; nucleotides outside the gene matches: 5. CDR3 length: 13 residues. Germline values: CDR1 SGDLS, CDR2 YYNGEE. CDR3 bases: TGTGCCAGCAGCACGGGACAGGGGGCACGGCAGTACTTC. Translating gives CASSTGQGARQYF.